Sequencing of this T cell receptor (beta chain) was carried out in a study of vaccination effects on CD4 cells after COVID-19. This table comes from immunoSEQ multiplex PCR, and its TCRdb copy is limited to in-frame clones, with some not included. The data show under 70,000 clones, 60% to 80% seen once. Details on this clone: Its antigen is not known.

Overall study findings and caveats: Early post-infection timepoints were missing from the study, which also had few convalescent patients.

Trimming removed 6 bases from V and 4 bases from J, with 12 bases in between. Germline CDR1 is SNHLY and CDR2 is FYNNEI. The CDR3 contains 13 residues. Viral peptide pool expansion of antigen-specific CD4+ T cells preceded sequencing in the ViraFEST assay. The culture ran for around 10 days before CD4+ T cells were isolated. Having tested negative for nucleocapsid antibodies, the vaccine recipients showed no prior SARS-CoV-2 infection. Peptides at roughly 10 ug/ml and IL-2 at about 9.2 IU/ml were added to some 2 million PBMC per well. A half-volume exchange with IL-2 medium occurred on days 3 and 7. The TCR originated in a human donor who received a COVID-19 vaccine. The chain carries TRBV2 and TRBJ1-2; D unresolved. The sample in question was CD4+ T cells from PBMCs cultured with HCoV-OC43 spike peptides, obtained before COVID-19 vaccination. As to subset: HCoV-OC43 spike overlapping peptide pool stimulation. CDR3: CASRSDWGYGYTF. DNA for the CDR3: TGTGCCAGCAGGTCGGATTGGGGCTATGGCTACACCTTC.